These 32 T cell receptor beta chains came from one sample sequenced in a study of T-cell memory formation after mild COVID-19. TCRdb re-derived calls from the 5' RACE reads in MiXCR, one entry per CDR3 protein. The table has fewer than 200,000 distinct CDR3 sequences, 15% to 20% seen once. The sample taken for sequencing was PBMCs or a T cell subset sorted from them (not recorded which). These receptors came from a man aged 18 to 29 who had mild COVID-19 (a few samples of this study predate the infection). Cell type and time point are not known.

This chain links TRBV7-3 with TRBJ2-2; D gene uncertain. The CDR3 extends over 15 amino acids. CDR1 and CDR2 (germline): SGHTA, FQGTGA. The V end lost 5 bases, the J end lost 0 bases, and 10 bases lay between the germline ends. The CDR3 sequence: CASSPRGSNTGELFF. The CDR3 nucleotides are TGTGCCAGCAGCCCCCGAGGATCGAACACCGGGGAGCTGTTTTTT.

This clonotype was seen a handful of times. The chain has TRBV20-1 and TRBJ2-3, with unresolved D. CDR3 length equals 14 residues. The V gene lost 1 base and the J gene lost 0 bases, with 8 bases spanning the gap. Per the germline V gene, CDR1 is DFQATT and CDR2 is SNEGSKA (reference sequence). The CDR3: CSARGSISTDTQYF. The CDR3 region has the DNA TGCAGTGCTAGAGGTAGCATAAGCACAGATACGCAGTATTTT.

This clonotype showed up just a few times. The rearrangement joins TRBV5-1 to TRBJ2-7; perhaps TRBD1 as D (5 bases). The V end lost 6 bases, the J end lost 1 base, and 5 bases lay between the germline ends. The CDR3 loop spans 11 amino acids. Germline CDR1 SGHRS, CDR2 YFSETQ. The CDR3 loop is CASTGSYEQYF. In DNA, the CDR3 is TGCGCCAGCACAGGGTCCTACGAGCAGTACTTC.

This clonotype was detected a few times. The chain carries TRBV4-2 and TRBJ1-2; D may be TRBD1 (6 bases). The V and J ends lost 0 bases and 8 bases respectively, with 16 bases between them. The germline CDR1 and CDR2 sequences are LGHNA and YNFKEQ. The CDR3 spans 15 residues. The CDR3 DNA reads as TGTGCCAGCAGCCAAGATGGCCCAGGGGTTGGGGGCTACACCTTC. It encodes CASSQDGPGVGGYTF.

This clonotype was counted many times. This chain joins TRBV6-2 or TRBV6-3 and TRBJ2-6; D is unclear. V dropped 4 bases and J dropped 1 base, with 2 bases sitting between them. CDR1 is MNHEY, CDR2 SVGEGT, per germline. CDR3 size: 13 residues. The CDR3 bases are TGTGCCAGCAGTTCATCTGGGGCCAACGTCCTGACTTTC. Amino acids: CASSSSGANVLTF.

This clonotype has only a few counts. As DNA, the CDR3 is TGTGCCAGCCGGCCAGAGTTTGGTTATGGCTACACCTTC. Translating it yields CASRPEFGYGYTF. The rearrangement uses TRBV27 and TRBJ1-2; no clear D. The CDR3 has 13 amino acids. V was pared by 8 bases and J by 5 bases, with 15 bases between. Germline lookup yields CDR1 MNHEY and CDR2 SMNVEV (reference sequence).

This chain joins TRBV29-1 and TRBJ1-2; TRBD1 matches 7 bases. The V and J ends lost 5 bases and 8 bases, in that order; junction bases with no gene match: 11. Looked up from germline, CDR1 is SQVTM and CDR2 is ANQGSEA. The CDR3 length is 13 residues. The CDR3: CSVYSDRDRGYTF. The CDR3 DNA sequence: TGCAGCGTTTATTCAGACAGGGATCGGGGCTACACCTTC.

V usage is TRBV20-1 and J usage is TRBJ1-1; 7 bases agree with TRBD1. V trimming: 6 bases; J trimming: 0 bases; junction bases outside the gene matches: 4. Germline CDR1 DFQATT, CDR2 SNEGSKA (reference sequence). The CDR3 contains 13 residues. CDR3 amino acids: CSALTGVNTEAFF. CDR3 nucleotides: TGCAGTGCCCTCACAGGGGTGAACACTGAAGCTTTCTTT.

The chain carries TRBV5-1 and TRBJ1-1, with 7 nucleotides matching TRBD1. The length of the CDR3 is 14 residues. J lost 4 bases, V lost 2 bases, and 5 bases had no gene match. Looked up from germline, CDR1 is SGHRS and CDR2 is YFSETQ. The CDR3 protein is CASSFTGVGTEAFF. CDR3 coding DNA: TGCGCCAGCAGCTTTACAGGGGTTGGCACTGAAGCTTTCTTT. Drawing the rest from reference TRBV5-1 and TRBJ1-1, the complete variable domain is KAGVTQTPRYLIKTRGQQVTLSCSPISGHRSVSWYQQTPGQGLQFLFEYFSETQRNKGNFPGRFSGRQFSNSRSEMNVSTLELGDSALYLCASSFTGVGTEAFFGQGTRLTVV.

Only a few counts were recorded for this clonotype. This chain uses TRBV5-1 with TRBJ1-5, with a weak D call TRBD1 (5 bases). Germline V gene data show CDR1 as SGHRS and CDR2 as YFSETQ. Trimming left V 4 bases short and J 2 bases short, with 10 bases between. The CDR3 is 14 residues long. This CDR3 reads CASSPREGNQPQHF. CDR3 DNA sequence: TGCGCCAGCAGCCCCAGGGAGGGCAATCAGCCCCAGCATTTT.

The chain carries TRBV28 and TRBJ2-5; 10 bases match TRBD2. The ends lost 4 bases at V and 4 bases at J; junction bases unmatched: 9. The germline CDR1 and CDR2 sequences are MDHEN and SYDVKM. This CDR3 spans 16 amino acids. The CDR3 loop reads CASSSGLAAWGETQYF. The CDR3 DNA is TGTGCCAGCAGTTCTGGACTAGCGGCTTGGGGAGAGACCCAGTACTTC.

This clonotype turned up a few times. This chain links TRBV3-1 with TRBJ2-7; possibly TRBD1 for D (6 bases). This CDR3 region has 16 residues. Germline V CDR1 and CDR2: LGHDT, YNNKEL (reference sequence). V was pared by 2 bases and J by 1 base, with 15 bases between. The CDR3 bases are TGTGCCAGCAGCCAATACAATCTCAGGGGATCCTACGAGCAGTACTTC. Its translation: CASSQYNLRGSYEQYF.

The chain carries TRBV6-6 and TRBJ2-3; TRBD2 is a possible D gene (7 bases). The CDR3 has 15 amino acids. Per germline, CDR1 MNHNY and CDR2 SVGAGI (reference sequence). V lost 3 bases, J lost 2 bases, and 12 bases lay in between. CDR3 sequence (DNA): TGTGCCAGCAGTTATGGCGGGGGCCTCACAGATACGCAGTATTTT. Encoded protein: CASSYGGGLTDTQYF.

CDR3 DNA: TGTGCCAGCGGCTCCCGGCCACTGTATAATTCACCCCTCCACTTT. This sequence encodes CASGSRPLYNSPLHF. This chain connects TRBV5-6 to TRBJ1-6; D is unclear. This CDR3 is built from 15 residues. V dropped 7 bases and J dropped 4 bases, with 15 bases sitting between them. CDR1 and CDR2 from the germline V gene are SGHDT and YYEEEE.

The V and J genes are TRBV5-1 and TRBJ1-6; a weak D match, TRBD1 (6 bases). Germline CDR1 is SGHRS and CDR2 is YFSETQ. V lost 2 bases and J lost 5, with 17 bases in between. CDR3 length: 17 residues. As DNA, the CDR3 is TGCGCCAGCAGCTTTCGATCGGACAGTGTTAATAATTCACCCCTCCACTTT. Amino acids: CASSFRSDSVNNSPLHF.

The chain recombines TRBV20-1 with TRBJ1-4; 12 bases are a match to TRBD1. This CDR3 is built from 14 residues. Germline-derived CDR1 and CDR2 are DFQATT and SNEGSKA (reference sequence). Germline trimming cut 3 bases from V and 13 bases from J; bases unmatched to any gene: 9. CDR3 region: CSARTGTGGDGLFF. The CDR3 DNA follows: TGCAGTGCTAGGACCGGGACAGGGGGCGACGGACTGTTTTTT.

This clonotype was picked up a small number of times. The chain joins TRBV10-2 to TRBJ1-4; D remains ambiguous. Trimming took off 1 base at V and 0 bases at J, with 9 bases between the two ends. This CDR3 region has 16 residues. CDR1 and CDR2 (germline): WSHSY, SAAADI. CDR3 DNA sequence: TGCGCCAGCAGTGAGTACGTCAAAGCAACTAATGAAAAACTGTTTTTT. Translating it yields CASSEYVKATNEKLFF.

In this sample, this clonotype turned up a few times. This sequence joins TRBV7-8 and TRBJ1-4; D is undetermined. V lost 2 bases and J 3 bases, leaving 7 bases between the germline ends. The length of the CDR3 is 14 residues. CDR1 is SGHVS, CDR2 FQNEAQ, per germline. CDR3 in DNA: TGTGCCAGCAGCTTACGGGCGTCTAATGAAAAACTGTTTTTT. This codes for CASSLRASNEKLFF.

The chain uses TRBV20-1 and TRBJ1-5; 7 positions match TRBD1. This CDR3 region has 13 residues. The germline CDR1 and CDR2 sequences are DFQATT and SNEGSKA (reference sequence). Trimming took 3 bases from V and 9 from J; bases not matched to a gene: 8. DNA for the CDR3: TGCAGTGCTAGGCACACAGGGGATGGGCCCCAGCATTTT. Protein: CSARHTGDGPQHF.

Only a few counts were recorded for this clonotype. J is TRBJ2-5 and V is TRBV20-1, with TRBD2 matching 9 bases. The CDR3 runs 17 residues. V trimming: 4 bases; J trimming: 2 bases; junction bases outside the gene matches: 14. Germline CDR1 is DFQATT and CDR2 is SNEGSKA (reference sequence). Written as DNA, the CDR3 is TGCAGTGCTAACCGACTAGGGTCGGCGGGGGGGCAAGAGACCCAGTACTTC. Residues: CSANRLGSAGGQETQYF.

The chain joins TRBV27 to TRBJ1-1, with TRBD1 as a possible D gene (6 bases). V lost 5 bases and J 10 bases, leaving 20 bases between the germline ends. Germline V gene sequence: CDR1 MNHEY, CDR2 SMNVEV (reference sequence). The CDR3 contains 14 residues. The CDR3: CASSGRTRGSGAFF. CDR3 coding DNA: TGTGCCAGCAGTGGGCGGACAAGGGGGAGCGGAGCTTTCTTT.

V is TRBV5-1 and J is TRBJ1-2; tentatively, D is TRBD1 (5 bases). From germline, CDR1 is SGHRS and CDR2 YFSETQ. The CDR3 extends over 14 amino acids. Trimming left V 4 bases short and J 0 bases short, with 10 bases between. CDR3 coding DNA: TGCGCCAGCAGCCCATCGACAGCTAACTATGGCTACACCTTC. Protein product: CASSPSTANYGYTF.

The chain has TRBV29-1 and TRBJ2-1, with D unresolved. This CDR3 region has 10 residues. V lost 4 bases and J 4 bases, leaving 2 bases between the germline ends. Germline assignment: CDR1 SQVTM and CDR2 ANQGSEA. This CDR3 is CSVGYNEQFF. CDR3 sequence (DNA): TGCAGCGTTGGGTACAATGAGCAGTTCTTC.

This clonotype appeared a few times. The chain recombines TRBV18 with TRBJ2-1; D remains unclear. Germline CDR1 KGHSH, CDR2 LQKENI. The CDR3 sequence is 14 residues long. Trimming cost V 0 bases and J 9 bases, with 12 bases left between them. As DNA, the CDR3 is TGTGCCAGCTCACCACCGCCCCTAAAAGGTGAGCAGTTCTTC. Protein: CASSPPPLKGEQFF.

The V call is TRBV2, the J call TRBJ2-1; 7 bases line up with TRBD1. Germline assignment: CDR1 SNHLY and CDR2 FYNNEI. The CDR3 is 12 residues long. J was trimmed by 10 bases and V by 6 bases; bases with no gene match: 6. The CDR3 protein is CASSAQGDEQFF. In DNA, the CDR3 is TGTGCCAGCAGCGCGCAGGGGGACGAGCAGTTCTTC.

This clonotype was detected a few times. The chain couples TRBV19 to TRBJ1-2; perhaps TRBD1 as D (5 bases). There are 13 residues in the CDR3. Germline values: CDR1 LNHDA, CDR2 SQIVND (reference sequence). The V and J ends lost 4 bases and 5 bases respectively, with 11 bases between them. The CDR3 loop reads CASSKQGGYGYTF. In nucleotides, the CDR3 is TGTGCCAGTAGTAAGCAGGGTGGTTATGGCTACACCTTC.

V usage is TRBV20-1 and J usage is TRBJ1-4; D is possibly TRBD1 (6 bases). CDR1 and CDR2 (germline): DFQATT, SNEGSKA (reference sequence). The CDR3 sequence is 14 residues long. V was clipped by 6 bases and J by 6 bases, with 17 bases between them. CDR3: CSARPSGDDEKLFF. DNA of the CDR3: TGCAGTGCCCGGCCCTCAGGGGATGATGAAAAACTGTTTTTT.

This clonotype was seen a few times. The rearrangement joins TRBV7-3 to TRBJ2-1; no clear D gene. Germline CDR1 reads SGHTA; CDR2 reads FQGTGA. Trimming stripped 2 bases from V and 5 bases from J, with 13 bases between. The CDR3 has 15 residues. The CDR3 region is CASSLLFQVDNEQFF. CDR3 coding DNA: TGTGCCAGCAGCTTATTGTTCCAGGTAGACAATGAGCAGTTCTTC.

This clonotype was detected ten times or more. This chain uses TRBV9 with TRBJ2-5; 9 bases agree with TRBD2. With 3 bases clipped from V and 5 bases from J, the junction kept 2 bases outside the gene matches. CDR1 and CDR2 from the germline V gene are SGDLS and YYNGEE. The CDR3 is 13 amino acids. The CDR3 region has the DNA TGTGCCAGCAGCGCTAGCGGGGCGGAGACCCAGTACTTC. Residues: CASSASGAETQYF. Combining the CDR3 with reference TRBV9 and TRBJ2-5 gives the whole variable domain DSGVTQTPKHLITATGQRVTLRCSPRSGDLSVYWYQQSLDQGLQFLIQYYNGEERAKGNILERFSAQQFPDLHSELNLSSLELGDSALYFCASSASGAETQYFGPGTRLLVL.

This clonotype was recorded a few times. The chain uses TRBV5-4 and TRBJ2-1; TRBD2 agrees at 7 bases. The CDR3 loop spans 16 amino acids. Losses at the gene ends were 5 bases for V and 0 bases for J; bases not matched to a gene: 8. Germline V gives CDR1 SGHNT, CDR2 YYREEE (reference sequence). CDR3: CASRPGTTSSYNEQFF. CDR3 bases: TGTGCCAGCAGACCCGGGACTACCAGCTCCTACAATGAGCAGTTCTTC.

This clonotype was observed a few times. The gene calls are TRBV18 and TRBJ2-1; D uncertain. Germline CDR1 is KGHSH and CDR2 is LQKENI. Deletions cut 3 bases from V and 4 bases from J, with 19 bases between. The CDR3 is 17 amino acids. As DNA, the CDR3 is TGTGCCAGCTCACCGAACCGGGCCGGTGCTGGATACAATGAGCAGTTCTTC. Translation gives CASSPNRAGAGYNEQFF.

This clonotype was seen at least ten times. The chain joins TRBV5-1 to TRBJ2-1; 12 positions agree with TRBD2. This CDR3 is built from 15 residues. The V and J ends lost 0 bases and 5 bases, in that order; junction bases with no gene match: 0. Germline CDR1 and CDR2: SGHRS and YFSETQ. The CDR3 coding sequence is TGCGCCAGCAGCTTGGGACTAGCGGGGGACAATGAGCAGTTCTTC. It encodes CASSLGLAGDNEQFF.